Each of the 20 T cell receptor beta chains below was sequenced from the same sample in a study of T cells in Graves' hyperthyroidism and ophthalmopathy. There were TCR beta CDR3 regions amplified from RNA transcripts. The TCR CDR3 first-round RT-PCR relied on the HTBI primer set. TCRdb reprocessed the multiplex PCR reads with MiXCR, giving one entry per CDR3 protein. The profile shows about 740,000 distinct CDR3 sequences, around 15% of them singletons. The material sequenced was blood. Source of these receptors: a woman between 18 and 29 years old with Graves' hyperthyroidism.

This clonotype has ten or more counts. This chain connects TRBV12-3 or TRBV12-4 to TRBJ2-1; D unresolved. The CDR3 sequence is 12 residues long. With 5 bases removed from V and 6 bases from J, the gap between germline ends came to 8 bases. CDR3 protein: CASSPGSNEQFF. The CDR3 nucleotides read TGTGCCAGCAGTCCGGGCAGCAATGAGCAGTTCTTC.

At least ten counts were recorded for this clonotype. The J gene is TRBJ2-5, the V gene TRBV20-1; 7 nucleotides match TRBD2. The J segment lost 3 bases and the V segment lost 6 bases, leaving 10 bases of the junction unmatched. CDR3 size: 14 residues. Germline V gene sequence: CDR1 DFQATT, CDR2 SNEGSKA (reference sequence). The CDR3 DNA reads TGCAGTGCCCCGACTAGCCGGGAGGAAGAGACCCAGTACTTC. Residues: CSAPTSREEETQYF.

This clonotype has just a few counts. CDR3: CASSQRGALGRTNEKLFF. In DNA, the CDR3 is TGTGCCAGCAGCCAAAGGGGGGCCCTAGGGAGAACTAATGAAAAACTGTTTTTT. The chain recombines TRBV12-3 or TRBV12-4 with TRBJ1-4, with a possible D match to TRBD1 (6 bases). The length of the CDR3 is 18 residues. Trimming stripped 6 bases from V and 1 base from J, with 21 bases between.

In this sample, this clonotype turned up a few times. The genes are TRBV7-2 and TRBJ2-1, with TRBD2 matching over 8 bases. This CDR3 has 17 amino acids. Germline loops: CDR1 SGHTA, CDR2 FQGNSA. The CDR3 DNA follows: TGTGCAACTCAGATCTGGCCCGGGGGGGGCAAACGCAATGAGCAGTTCTTC. Amino acid sequence: CATQIWPGGGKRNEQFF.

This clonotype was counted ten times or more. This sequence joins TRBV7-9 and TRBJ2-3, with D tentatively TRBD1 or TRBD2 (5 bases each). V was pared by 3 bases and J by 2 bases, with 24 bases between. The germline V gene has CDR1 SEHNR and CDR2 FQNEAQ (reference sequence). The CDR3 is 19 amino acids. The CDR3 nucleotides read TGTGCCAGCAGCTTTTACTGGGGACCCGGAAGGAGCCCCACAGATACGCAGTATTTT. Its protein product is CASSFYWGPGRSPTDTQYF.

J is TRBJ1-5 and V is TRBV5-1; a weak D match, TRBD1 (6 bases). There are 16 residues in the CDR3. CDR1 is SGHRS, CDR2 YFSETQ, per germline. V was shortened by 0 bases and J by 0 bases, with 10 bases between the two germline ends. CDR3 residues: CASSLGDISSNQPQHF. The CDR3 coding sequence is TGCGCCAGCAGCTTGGGGGACATAAGTAGCAATCAGCCCCAGCATTTT.

This chain uses TRBV6-2 or TRBV6-3 with TRBJ2-7; D not resolved. The CDR3 consists of 13 residues. V was shortened by 0 bases and J by 6 bases, with 9 bases between the two germline ends. Germline V gene sequence: CDR1 MNHEY, CDR2 SVGEGT. The DNA for the CDR3 is TGTGCCAGCAGTTACTCGTACATCTCCGAGCAGTACTTC. The encoded protein is CASSYSYISEQYF.

The sample holds many counts of this clonotype. The J gene is TRBJ1-2, the V gene TRBV11-3; D remains ambiguous. Trimming took 2 bases from V and 8 from J, leaving 6 bases between them. The CDR3 covers 11 residues. Germline V gene sequence: CDR1 SGHNT, CDR2 YENEEA. In DNA, the CDR3 is TGTGCCAGCAGCTTACTCGACGGCTACACCTTC. Translation gives CASSLLDGYTF.

This clonotype was seen many times. The V and J genes are TRBV7-9 and TRBJ2-7; D remains unclear. Deletions cut 3 bases from V and 2 bases from J, with 14 bases between. The CDR3 has 15 amino acids. From germline, CDR1 is SEHNR and CDR2 FQNEAQ (reference sequence). The CDR3, as DNA: TGTGCCAGCAGCTTTCCCAACAGTGGTCCCTACGAGCAGTACTTC. Translation: CASSFPNSGPYEQYF.

This chain links TRBV9 with TRBJ2-2; 11 bases are a match to TRBD2. The germline V gene encodes CDR1 SGDLS and CDR2 YYNGEE. The CDR3 is 19 amino acids. The V segment lost 3 bases and the J segment 3 bases; nucleotides outside the gene matches: 13. The CDR3 nucleotides read TGTGCCAGCAGCGCGAGACTAGCGGGGCCGAGGACGGACACCGGGGAGCTGTTTTTT. Translating gives CASSARLAGPRTDTGELFF.

In this sample, this clonotype turned up a few times. The chain links TRBV28 to TRBJ1-6, with 8 bases identical to TRBD1. V shed 11 bases, J shed 7 bases, and the junction held 4 bases outside the gene matches. In germline, CDR1 is MDHEN, CDR2 SYDVKM. The CDR3 totals 12 residues. The CDR3 DNA is TGTGCCGTGACAGGGGCCAATTCACCCCTCCACTTT. Translation: CAVTGANSPLHF.

Many counts were recorded for this clonotype. The genes are TRBV28 and TRBJ1-1, with D possibly being TRBD1 (6 bases). The CDR3 totals 15 residues. Trimming removed 5 bases from V and 3 bases from J, with 16 bases in between. Germline V gives CDR1 MDHEN, CDR2 SYDVKM. The CDR3 DNA reads TGTGCCAGCAGTACTCCCCGGACAGTTTACACTGAAGCTTTCTTT. Amino acid sequence: CASSTPRTVYTEAFF.

This clonotype was picked up a small number of times. The rearrangement uses TRBV10-2 and TRBJ1-1; D uncertain. The CDR3 is made up of 15 amino acids. With 2 bases removed from V and 3 bases from J, the gap between germline ends came to 13 bases. The V gene's germline CDR1 is WSHSY and CDR2 SAAADI. DNA for the CDR3: TGCGCCAGCAGTGAGCTTCTTGGGCAGGACACTGAAGCTTTCTTT. This encodes CASSELLGQDTEAFF.

The V gene is TRBV19, the J gene TRBJ1-2; 7 positions match TRBD1. V was clipped by 6 bases and J by 4 bases; unmatched bases: 8. The CDR3 length is 14 residues. CDR1 and CDR2 (germline): LNHDA, SQIVND (reference sequence). The CDR3 loop is CASSFTDRVYGYTF. The CDR3 DNA reads TGTGCCAGTAGCTTCACTGACAGGGTCTATGGCTACACCTTC.

The chain carries TRBV2 and TRBJ2-7, with 7 bases lining up with TRBD2. The CDR3 has 15 residues. Germline CDR1 is SNHLY and CDR2 is FYNNEI. With 6 bases clipped from V and 6 bases from J, the junction kept 14 bases outside the gene matches. The DNA for the CDR3 is TGTGCCAGCAGAAAAAGCGGGGCCCCTGGCGGCGAGCAGTACTTC. Translation: CASRKSGAPGGEQYF.

In its sample, this clonotype was seen many times. The genes are TRBV29-1 and TRBJ1-1, with D tentatively TRBD1 (5 bases). The V end lost 7 bases, the J end lost 1 base, and 13 bases lay between the germline ends. The germline V gene has CDR1 SQVTM and CDR2 ANQGSEA. This CDR3 has 13 residues. CDR3 DNA: TGCAGCGCGGCAAGACAGCAGAACACTGAAGCTTTCTTT. Amino acids: CSAARQQNTEAFF.

Ten or more counts support this clonotype. The rearrangement links TRBV7-9 to TRBJ2-5, with D perhaps given as TRBD1 or TRBD2 (5 bases each). This CDR3 region has 14 residues. CDR1 is SEHNR and CDR2 is FQNEAQ in the germline V gene (reference sequence). Trimming shortened V by 3 bases and J by 8 bases, and 16 bases separated the two germline ends. CDR3 protein: CASSFPRDRTTQYF. The CDR3 region has the DNA TGTGCCAGCAGCTTCCCCCGGGACCGAACCACCCAGTACTTC. The entire variable domain, with the rest obtained from reference TRBV7-9 and TRBJ2-5, is as follows: DTGVSQNPRHKITKRGQNVTFRCDPISEHNRLYWYRQTLGQGPEFLTYFQNEAQLEKSRLLSDRFSAERPKGSFSTLEIQRTEQGDSAMYLCASSFPRDRTTQYFGPGTRLLVL.

This clonotype was counted at least ten times. The V and J genes are TRBV28 and TRBJ1-1, with 7 nucleotides matching TRBD1. CDR1 is MDHEN, CDR2 SYDVKM, per germline. The CDR3 loop spans 11 amino acids. After removal of 2 bases from V and 12 bases from J, the junction contained 3 bases not matched to a gene. For the CDR3, the DNA is TGTGCCAGCAGTTTAAGACAGGGCTCTTTCTTT. It specifies CASSLRQGSFF.

The V gene is TRBV7-9, the J gene TRBJ2-1, with unresolved D. Germline-derived CDR1 and CDR2 are SEHNR and FQNEAQ (reference sequence). Trimming removed 5 bases from V and 8 bases from J, with 10 bases in between. The CDR3 covers 12 residues. The CDR3 sequence is CASSPTLDEQFF. The CDR3 DNA reads TGTGCCAGCAGCCCAACCCTGGATGAGCAGTTCTTC.

This clonotype was recorded at least ten times. The J gene is TRBJ2-5, the V gene TRBV2, with D maybe TRBD2 (6 bases). The germline V gene encodes CDR1 SNHLY and CDR2 FYNNEI. This CDR3 spans 14 amino acids. Deletions cut 5 bases from V and 3 bases from J, with 13 bases between. The CDR3, as DNA: TGTGCCAGCAGTTACGGGACTCGTAAAGAGACCCAGTACTTC. Translating gives CASSYGTRKETQYF. Combining the CDR3 with reference TRBV2 and TRBJ2-5 gives the whole variable domain EPEVTQTPSHQVTQMGQEVILRCVPISNHLYFYWYRQILGQKVEFLVSFYNNEISEKSEIFDDQFSVERPDGSNFTLKIRSTKLEDSAMYFCASSYGTRKETQYFGPGTRLLVL.